Each of the 3 T cell receptor beta chains below was sequenced from the same sample in a study of blood T cell repertoires in COVID-19. The data were produced by immunoSEQ multiplex PCR, yet TCRdb's version contains in-frame clones alone and is incomplete. The sample comprises over 450,000 clones, 85% to 90% of which are singletons, and 7.8% rests with the top ten. The material sequenced was peripheral blood. Receptor source: a woman in her forties or fifties with COVID-19, enrolled during active disease.

The chain carries TRBV20-1 and TRBJ1-6; weak D call: TRBD1 (6 bases). Germline loops: CDR1 DFQATT, CDR2 SNEGSKA (reference sequence). V lost 3 bases and J 9 bases, leaving 12 bases between the germline ends. The CDR3 covers 13 residues. As DNA, the CDR3 is TGCAGTGCTAGTATGGGGGCCTTTTCACCCCTCCACTTT. Translation gives CSASMGAFSPLHF.

The DNA of the CDR3 is TGTGCCAGCAGTCCTCGGTCCCTTAGAAATGAGCAGTTCTTC. It translates to CASSPRSLRNEQFF. The V gene is TRBV27, the J gene TRBJ2-1, with no clear D. V shed 5 bases and J shed 7 bases, with 15 bases lying between them. CDR1 and CDR2 from the germline V gene are MNHEY and SMNVEV (reference sequence). This CDR3 comprises 14 residues.

V is TRBV24-1 and J is TRBJ2-6, with D unclear. Trimming shortened V by 5 bases and J by 0 bases, and 4 bases separated the two germline ends. Germline V CDR1 and CDR2: KGHDR, SFDVKD. The CDR3 is 14 amino acids. The CDR3 DNA sequence: TGTGCCACCAGTGGCAGCTCTGGGGCCAACGTCCTGACTTTC. Its translation is CATSGSSGANVLTF.